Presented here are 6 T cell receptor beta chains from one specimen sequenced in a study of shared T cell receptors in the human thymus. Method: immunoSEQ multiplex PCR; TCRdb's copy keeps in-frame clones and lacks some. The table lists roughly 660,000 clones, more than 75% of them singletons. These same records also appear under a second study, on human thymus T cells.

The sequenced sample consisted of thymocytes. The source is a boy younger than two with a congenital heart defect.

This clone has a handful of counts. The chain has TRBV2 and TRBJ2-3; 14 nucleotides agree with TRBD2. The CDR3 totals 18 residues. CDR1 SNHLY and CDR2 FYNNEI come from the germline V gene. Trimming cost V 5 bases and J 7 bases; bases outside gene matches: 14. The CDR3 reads CASSKREGTSGSGYTQYF. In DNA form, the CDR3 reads TGTGCCAGCAGTAAACGAGAAGGGACTAGCGGGAGCGGCTATACGCAGTATTTT.

For the CDR3, the DNA is TGTGCCAGTAGTATGACGGGTCGGGAGGCCCGCCTCGAGCAGTACTTC. Amino acid sequence: CASSMTGREARLEQYF. The rearrangement links TRBV19 to TRBJ2-7, with 7 bases fitting TRBD2. Germline assignment: CDR1 LNHDA and CDR2 SQIVND (reference sequence). V lost 3 bases and J lost 6; bases outside the gene matches: 14. There are 16 residues in the CDR3.

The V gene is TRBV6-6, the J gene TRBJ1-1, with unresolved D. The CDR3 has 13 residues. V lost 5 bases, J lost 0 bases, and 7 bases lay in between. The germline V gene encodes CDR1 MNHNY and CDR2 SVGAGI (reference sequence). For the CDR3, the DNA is TGTGCCAGCAGTAGAACTATGAACACTGAAGCTTTCTTT. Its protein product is CASSRTMNTEAFF.

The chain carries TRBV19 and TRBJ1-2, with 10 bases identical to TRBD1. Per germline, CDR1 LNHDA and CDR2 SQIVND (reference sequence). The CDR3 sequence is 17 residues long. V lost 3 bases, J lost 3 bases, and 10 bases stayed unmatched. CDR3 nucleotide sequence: TGTGCCAGTAGTATGGGCCGGGACAGGGGAAGTTACTATGGCTACACCTTC. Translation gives CASSMGRDRGSYYGYTF.

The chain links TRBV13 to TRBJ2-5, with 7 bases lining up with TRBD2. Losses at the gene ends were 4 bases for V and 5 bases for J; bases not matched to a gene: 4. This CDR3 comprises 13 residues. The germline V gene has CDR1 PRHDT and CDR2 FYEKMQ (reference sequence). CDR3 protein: CASSYGLDETQYF. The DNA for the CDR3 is TGTGCCAGCAGCTACGGACTAGATGAGACCCAGTACTTC.

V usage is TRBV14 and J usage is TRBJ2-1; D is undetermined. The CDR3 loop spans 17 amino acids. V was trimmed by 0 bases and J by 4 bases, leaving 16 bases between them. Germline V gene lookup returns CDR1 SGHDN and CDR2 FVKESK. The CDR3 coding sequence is TGTGCCAGCAGCCAAGATGAGGTAGGATTCTCTTACAATGAGCAGTTCTTC. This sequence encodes CASSQDEVGFSYNEQFF.